This T cell receptor beta chain was found in a study of blood T cell repertoires in COVID-19. The CDR3 has 16 amino acids. The V gene's germline CDR1 is KGHSH and CDR2 LQKENI. Unmatched junction bases numbered 5, after V lost 3 bases and J lost 3 bases. Generated by immunoSEQ multiplex PCR, the TCRdb table keeps only in-frame clones and is missing some. The table records about 360,000 clones, 86% of them present only once. Sample: peripheral blood. This receptor was identified in a woman aged 55 to 70 with COVID-19, enrolled during active disease. V usage is TRBV18 and J usage is TRBJ2-2, with 9 bases identical to TRBD1. Written as DNA, the CDR3 is TGTGCCAGCTCACCGGGGACAGGGATCTACACCGGGGAGCTGTTTTTT. It translates to CASSPGTGIYTGELFF.